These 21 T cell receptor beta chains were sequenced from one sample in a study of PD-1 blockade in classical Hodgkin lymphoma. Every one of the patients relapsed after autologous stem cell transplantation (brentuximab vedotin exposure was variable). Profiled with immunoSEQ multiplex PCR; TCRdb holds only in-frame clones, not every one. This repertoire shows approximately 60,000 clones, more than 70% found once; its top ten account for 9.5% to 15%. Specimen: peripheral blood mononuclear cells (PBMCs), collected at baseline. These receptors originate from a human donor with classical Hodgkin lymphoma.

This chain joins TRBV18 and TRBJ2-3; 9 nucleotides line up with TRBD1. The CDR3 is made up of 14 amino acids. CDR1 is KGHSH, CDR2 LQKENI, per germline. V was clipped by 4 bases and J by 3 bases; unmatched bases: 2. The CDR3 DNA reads TGTGCCAGCTCACAGGACAGGGGTACAGATACGCAGTATTTT. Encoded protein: CASSQDRGTDTQYF.

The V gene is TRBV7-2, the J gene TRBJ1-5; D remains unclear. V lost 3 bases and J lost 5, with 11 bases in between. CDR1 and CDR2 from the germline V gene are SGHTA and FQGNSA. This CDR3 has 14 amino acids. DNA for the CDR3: TGTGCCAGCAGCTTCAACGGGCCAGATCAGCCCCAGCATTTT. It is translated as CASSFNGPDQPQHF.

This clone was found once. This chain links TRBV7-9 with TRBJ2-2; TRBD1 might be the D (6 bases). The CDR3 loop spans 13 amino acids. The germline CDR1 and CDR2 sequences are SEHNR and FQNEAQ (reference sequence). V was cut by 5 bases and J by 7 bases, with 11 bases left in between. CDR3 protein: CASSLDRIGELFF. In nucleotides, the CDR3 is TGTGCCAGCAGCCTCGACAGGATCGGGGAGCTGTTTTTT.

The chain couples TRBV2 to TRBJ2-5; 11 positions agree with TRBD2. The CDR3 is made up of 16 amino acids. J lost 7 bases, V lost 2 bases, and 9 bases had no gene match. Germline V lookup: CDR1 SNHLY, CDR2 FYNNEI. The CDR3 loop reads CASSENLAGGLGTQYF. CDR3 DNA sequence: TGTGCCAGCAGTGAAAATCTAGCGGGGGGCCTGGGGACCCAGTACTTC.

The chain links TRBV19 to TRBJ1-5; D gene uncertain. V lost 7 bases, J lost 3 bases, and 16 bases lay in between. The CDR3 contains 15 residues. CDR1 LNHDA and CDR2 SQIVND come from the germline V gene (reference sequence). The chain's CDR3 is CASTFFGSDNQPQHF. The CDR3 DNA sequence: TGTGCCAGTACCTTTTTTGGCAGCGACAATCAGCCCCAGCATTTT.

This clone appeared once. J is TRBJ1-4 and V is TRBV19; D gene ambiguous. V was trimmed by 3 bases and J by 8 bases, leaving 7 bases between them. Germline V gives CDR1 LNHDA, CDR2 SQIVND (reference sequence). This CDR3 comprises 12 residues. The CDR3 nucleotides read TGTGCCAGTAGTATTCGTGGGGAAAAACTGTTTTTT. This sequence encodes CASSIRGEKLFF.

CDR3: CASSQEPGWNSPLHF. CDR3 DNA sequence: TGCGCCAGCAGCCAAGAACCAGGGTGGAATTCACCCCTCCACTTT. This chain uses TRBV4-3 with TRBJ1-6; a weak D match, TRBD1 (5 bases). CDR3 length: 15 residues. Germline CDR1 and CDR2: LGHNA and YSLEER. V lost 0 bases, J lost 7 bases, and 10 bases lay in between.

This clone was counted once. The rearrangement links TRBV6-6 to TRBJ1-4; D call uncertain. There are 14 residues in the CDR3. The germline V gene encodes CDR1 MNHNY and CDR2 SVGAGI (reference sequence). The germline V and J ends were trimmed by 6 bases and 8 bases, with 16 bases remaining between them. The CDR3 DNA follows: TGTGCCAGCAGCGGGCTTTCCCGTGGAGAAAAACTGTTTTTT. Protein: CASSGLSRGEKLFF.

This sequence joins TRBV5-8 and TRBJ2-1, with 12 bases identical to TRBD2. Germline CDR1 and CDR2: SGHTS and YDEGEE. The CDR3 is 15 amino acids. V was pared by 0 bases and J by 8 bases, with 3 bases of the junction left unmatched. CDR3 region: CASSLGTSGAHEQFF. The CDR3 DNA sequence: TGTGCCAGCAGCTTGGGGACTAGCGGGGCCCATGAGCAGTTCTTC.

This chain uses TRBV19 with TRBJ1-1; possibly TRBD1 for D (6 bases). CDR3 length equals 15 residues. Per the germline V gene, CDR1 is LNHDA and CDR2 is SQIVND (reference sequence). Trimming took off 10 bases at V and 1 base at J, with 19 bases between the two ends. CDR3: CATQGWGGRNTEAFF. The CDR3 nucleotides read TGTGCCACCCAGGGGTGGGGAGGTAGGAACACTGAAGCTTTCTTT.

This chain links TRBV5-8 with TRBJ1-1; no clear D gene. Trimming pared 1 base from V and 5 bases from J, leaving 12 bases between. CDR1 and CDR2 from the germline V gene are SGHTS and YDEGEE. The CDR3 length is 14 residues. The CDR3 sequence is CASSLIGPETEAFF. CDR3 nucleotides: TGTGCCAGCAGCTTGATAGGCCCCGAAACTGAAGCTTTCTTT.

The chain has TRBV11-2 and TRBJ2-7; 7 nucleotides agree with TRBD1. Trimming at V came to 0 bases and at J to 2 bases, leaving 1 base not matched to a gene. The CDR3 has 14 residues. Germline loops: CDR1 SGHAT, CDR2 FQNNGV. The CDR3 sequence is CASSLERGPYEQYF. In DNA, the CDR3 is TGTGCCAGCAGCTTAGAGAGGGGGCCCTACGAGCAGTACTTC.

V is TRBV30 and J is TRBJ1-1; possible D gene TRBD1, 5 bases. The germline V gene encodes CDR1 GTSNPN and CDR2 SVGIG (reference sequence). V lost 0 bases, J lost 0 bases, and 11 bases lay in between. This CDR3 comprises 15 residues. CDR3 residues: CAWSVGDPMNTEAFF. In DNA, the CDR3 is TGTGCCTGGAGTGTAGGGGACCCGATGAACACTGAAGCTTTCTTT.

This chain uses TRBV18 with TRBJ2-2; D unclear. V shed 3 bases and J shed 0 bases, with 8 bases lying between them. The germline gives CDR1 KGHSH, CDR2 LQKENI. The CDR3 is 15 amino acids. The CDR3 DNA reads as TGTGCCAGCTCACCTTCCAAAGCGAACACCGGGGAGCTGTTTTTT. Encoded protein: CASSPSKANTGELFF.

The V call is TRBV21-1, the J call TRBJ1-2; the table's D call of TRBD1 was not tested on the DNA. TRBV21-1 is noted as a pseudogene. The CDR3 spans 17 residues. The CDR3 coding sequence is TGTGCCAGCAGCAAAATAGAAGGACCCAGGGGGTCCTATGGCTACACCTTC. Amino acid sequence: CASSKIEGPRGSYGYTF.

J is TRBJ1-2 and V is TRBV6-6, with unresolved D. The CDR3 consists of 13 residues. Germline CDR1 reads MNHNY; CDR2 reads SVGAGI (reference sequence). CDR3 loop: CAESGEPYYGYTF. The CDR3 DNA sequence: TGTGCAGAGAGTGGTGAGCCGTACTATGGCTACACCTTC.

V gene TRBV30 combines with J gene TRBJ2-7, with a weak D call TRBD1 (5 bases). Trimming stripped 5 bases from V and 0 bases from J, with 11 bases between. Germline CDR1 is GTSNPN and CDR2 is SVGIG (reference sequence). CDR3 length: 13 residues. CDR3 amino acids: CAWDDSASYEQYF. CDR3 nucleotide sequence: TGTGCCTGGGATGACAGCGCCTCCTACGAGCAGTACTTC.

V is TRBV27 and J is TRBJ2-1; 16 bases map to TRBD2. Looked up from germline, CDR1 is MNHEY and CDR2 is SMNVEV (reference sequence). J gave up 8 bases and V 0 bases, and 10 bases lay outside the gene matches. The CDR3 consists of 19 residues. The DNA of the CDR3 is TGTGCCAGCAGTTTATCGCCGGGACTAGCGGGGGGGACGATTGATGAGCAGTTCTTC. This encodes CASSLSPGLAGGTIDEQFF.

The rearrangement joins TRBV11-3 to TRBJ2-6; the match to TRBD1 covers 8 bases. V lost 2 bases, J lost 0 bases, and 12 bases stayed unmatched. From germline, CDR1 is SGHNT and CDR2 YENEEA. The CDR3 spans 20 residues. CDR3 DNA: TGTGCCAGCAGCTTATTGGCGGGACAGGCGACCTCCTCTGGGGCCAACGTCCTGACTTTC. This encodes CASSLLAGQATSSGANVLTF.

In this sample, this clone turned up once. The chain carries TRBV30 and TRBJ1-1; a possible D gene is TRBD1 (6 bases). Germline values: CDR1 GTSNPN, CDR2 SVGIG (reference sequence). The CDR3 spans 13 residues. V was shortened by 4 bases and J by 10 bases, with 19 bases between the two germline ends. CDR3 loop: CAWIPNRDTGAFF. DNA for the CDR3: TGTGCCTGGATCCCTAACCGGGACACGGGAGCTTTCTTT.

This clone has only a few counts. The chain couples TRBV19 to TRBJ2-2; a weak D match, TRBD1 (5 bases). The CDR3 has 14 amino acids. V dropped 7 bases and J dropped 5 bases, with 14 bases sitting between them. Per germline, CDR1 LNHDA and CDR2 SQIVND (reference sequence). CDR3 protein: CASTWQGETGELFF. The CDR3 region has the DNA TGTGCCAGTACTTGGCAGGGCGAGACCGGGGAGCTGTTTTTT.